This TCR beta chain derives from a study of identifying expanded T cells in peripheral blood (dated by TCRdb to between 2018 and 2021). Study-level background: Four technical replicates, made by sequencing separate aliquots from the same pool of genomic DNA, were compared pairwise.

Remarks on this clone: Its antigen is currently not known. Base qualities are not recorded, but no much larger clone differs from it by a single base.

TCRbeta CDR3 regions were profiled by bias-controlled multiplex PCR amplification of genomic DNA with the immunoSEQ Assay. Per the authors' processing: The absolute abundance of each unique TCRbeta CDR3 region was quantified after sequences were collapsed and filtered. Differential abundance was assessed using a binomial (Fisher-equivalent) model and a beta-binomial model in which time-dependent variance fitted from healthy donors was added. Clones with fewer than 5 combined templates were excluded, and clones with Benjamini-Hochberg FDR below 0.01 were called differentially abundant. The form v = (b*log(k)+a)^2 was used to model beta-binomial variance as a function of total template count across the two samples. Held by TCRdb, this immuneACCESS table contains in-frame sequences only and omits some clones. Under half of the omission traces to an unresolved V gene where checked; the cause of the rest is unknown. V and J calls and clone size are as listed in that table; D and trimming were resolved from the DNA. This sample holds 100,000 to 150,000 clones; approximately 86% were observed only once. The leading ten clones occupy around 8.4% of the sample.

The cysteine opens and the phenylalanine closes a CDR3 of 10 amino acids. The retained sequence is limited to the CDR3, 30 bases, with the frame set at the first base. Looking up the germline V gene yields CDR1 MGHDK and CDR2 SYGVNS. V is cut by 4 bases and J by 8 bases, and the space between the germline ends is 3 bases. Points the paper makes about the study in general: Between technical replicates the binomial model flagged roughly 1.1 differentially abundant clones, whereas over around two weeks the binomial model flagged about 15 and over roughly 4 weeks 19 to 20. Both the number of clones called differentially abundant and the false-positive rate were significantly reduced by the beta-binomial model across all healthy-donor time intervals. Across all healthy donors, variance in clone template counts between approximately two-week samples was found to increase significantly with total template count. It was expected by the authors that biological variance in healthy repertoires might increase further over much longer intervals, such as months to years.

No immune events such as infections were documented for the healthy donors during the collection period. Healthy-donor blood repertoires served as a training cohort to calibrate time-dependent variance in a beta-binomial model of T-cell clone differential abundance. The training cohort included 10 or so healthy donors, of whom 3 were female and 7 were male. The donors were between roughly 29 and 65 years old, with an average age of about 40 years. Obtained from a commercial supplier, whole blood was collected from each healthy donor at three time points set 2 to 3 weeks apart. For immunosequencing, genomic DNA was extracted from unsorted whole blood.

The TCR sequence derives from a person aged 18-70 years in good health. The rearranged chain carries TRBV25-1 and TRBJ2-1; no D gene is confidently identified. The sequenced sample consisted of blood. The CDR3 corresponds to CASSGYEQFF. The sequenced DNA: TGTGCCAGCAGTGGATATGAGCAGTTCTTC.